This T cell receptor beta chain was sequenced during a study of T cell changes during pregnancy in multiple sclerosis. Looked up from germline, CDR1 is LNHDA and CDR2 is SQIVND (reference sequence). The J segment lost 2 bases and the V segment lost 4 bases, leaving 6 bases of the junction unmatched. This CDR3 comprises 16 residues. Clones were read by immunoSEQ multiplex PCR, and TCRdb kept only the in-frame ones, dropping some. The data contain approximately 100,000 clones, 90% to 95% of them singletons. This chain connects TRBV19 to TRBJ2-7; TRBD2 matches at 12 bases. This receptor was identified in a female donor with multiple sclerosis, enrolled in a pregnancy study. The material sequenced was peripheral blood, taken before pregnancy. The DNA for the CDR3 is TGTGCCAGTAGTAGCGGGACTAGCGGGTCCCCCTACGAGCAGTACTTC. This encodes CASSSGTSGSPYEQYF.